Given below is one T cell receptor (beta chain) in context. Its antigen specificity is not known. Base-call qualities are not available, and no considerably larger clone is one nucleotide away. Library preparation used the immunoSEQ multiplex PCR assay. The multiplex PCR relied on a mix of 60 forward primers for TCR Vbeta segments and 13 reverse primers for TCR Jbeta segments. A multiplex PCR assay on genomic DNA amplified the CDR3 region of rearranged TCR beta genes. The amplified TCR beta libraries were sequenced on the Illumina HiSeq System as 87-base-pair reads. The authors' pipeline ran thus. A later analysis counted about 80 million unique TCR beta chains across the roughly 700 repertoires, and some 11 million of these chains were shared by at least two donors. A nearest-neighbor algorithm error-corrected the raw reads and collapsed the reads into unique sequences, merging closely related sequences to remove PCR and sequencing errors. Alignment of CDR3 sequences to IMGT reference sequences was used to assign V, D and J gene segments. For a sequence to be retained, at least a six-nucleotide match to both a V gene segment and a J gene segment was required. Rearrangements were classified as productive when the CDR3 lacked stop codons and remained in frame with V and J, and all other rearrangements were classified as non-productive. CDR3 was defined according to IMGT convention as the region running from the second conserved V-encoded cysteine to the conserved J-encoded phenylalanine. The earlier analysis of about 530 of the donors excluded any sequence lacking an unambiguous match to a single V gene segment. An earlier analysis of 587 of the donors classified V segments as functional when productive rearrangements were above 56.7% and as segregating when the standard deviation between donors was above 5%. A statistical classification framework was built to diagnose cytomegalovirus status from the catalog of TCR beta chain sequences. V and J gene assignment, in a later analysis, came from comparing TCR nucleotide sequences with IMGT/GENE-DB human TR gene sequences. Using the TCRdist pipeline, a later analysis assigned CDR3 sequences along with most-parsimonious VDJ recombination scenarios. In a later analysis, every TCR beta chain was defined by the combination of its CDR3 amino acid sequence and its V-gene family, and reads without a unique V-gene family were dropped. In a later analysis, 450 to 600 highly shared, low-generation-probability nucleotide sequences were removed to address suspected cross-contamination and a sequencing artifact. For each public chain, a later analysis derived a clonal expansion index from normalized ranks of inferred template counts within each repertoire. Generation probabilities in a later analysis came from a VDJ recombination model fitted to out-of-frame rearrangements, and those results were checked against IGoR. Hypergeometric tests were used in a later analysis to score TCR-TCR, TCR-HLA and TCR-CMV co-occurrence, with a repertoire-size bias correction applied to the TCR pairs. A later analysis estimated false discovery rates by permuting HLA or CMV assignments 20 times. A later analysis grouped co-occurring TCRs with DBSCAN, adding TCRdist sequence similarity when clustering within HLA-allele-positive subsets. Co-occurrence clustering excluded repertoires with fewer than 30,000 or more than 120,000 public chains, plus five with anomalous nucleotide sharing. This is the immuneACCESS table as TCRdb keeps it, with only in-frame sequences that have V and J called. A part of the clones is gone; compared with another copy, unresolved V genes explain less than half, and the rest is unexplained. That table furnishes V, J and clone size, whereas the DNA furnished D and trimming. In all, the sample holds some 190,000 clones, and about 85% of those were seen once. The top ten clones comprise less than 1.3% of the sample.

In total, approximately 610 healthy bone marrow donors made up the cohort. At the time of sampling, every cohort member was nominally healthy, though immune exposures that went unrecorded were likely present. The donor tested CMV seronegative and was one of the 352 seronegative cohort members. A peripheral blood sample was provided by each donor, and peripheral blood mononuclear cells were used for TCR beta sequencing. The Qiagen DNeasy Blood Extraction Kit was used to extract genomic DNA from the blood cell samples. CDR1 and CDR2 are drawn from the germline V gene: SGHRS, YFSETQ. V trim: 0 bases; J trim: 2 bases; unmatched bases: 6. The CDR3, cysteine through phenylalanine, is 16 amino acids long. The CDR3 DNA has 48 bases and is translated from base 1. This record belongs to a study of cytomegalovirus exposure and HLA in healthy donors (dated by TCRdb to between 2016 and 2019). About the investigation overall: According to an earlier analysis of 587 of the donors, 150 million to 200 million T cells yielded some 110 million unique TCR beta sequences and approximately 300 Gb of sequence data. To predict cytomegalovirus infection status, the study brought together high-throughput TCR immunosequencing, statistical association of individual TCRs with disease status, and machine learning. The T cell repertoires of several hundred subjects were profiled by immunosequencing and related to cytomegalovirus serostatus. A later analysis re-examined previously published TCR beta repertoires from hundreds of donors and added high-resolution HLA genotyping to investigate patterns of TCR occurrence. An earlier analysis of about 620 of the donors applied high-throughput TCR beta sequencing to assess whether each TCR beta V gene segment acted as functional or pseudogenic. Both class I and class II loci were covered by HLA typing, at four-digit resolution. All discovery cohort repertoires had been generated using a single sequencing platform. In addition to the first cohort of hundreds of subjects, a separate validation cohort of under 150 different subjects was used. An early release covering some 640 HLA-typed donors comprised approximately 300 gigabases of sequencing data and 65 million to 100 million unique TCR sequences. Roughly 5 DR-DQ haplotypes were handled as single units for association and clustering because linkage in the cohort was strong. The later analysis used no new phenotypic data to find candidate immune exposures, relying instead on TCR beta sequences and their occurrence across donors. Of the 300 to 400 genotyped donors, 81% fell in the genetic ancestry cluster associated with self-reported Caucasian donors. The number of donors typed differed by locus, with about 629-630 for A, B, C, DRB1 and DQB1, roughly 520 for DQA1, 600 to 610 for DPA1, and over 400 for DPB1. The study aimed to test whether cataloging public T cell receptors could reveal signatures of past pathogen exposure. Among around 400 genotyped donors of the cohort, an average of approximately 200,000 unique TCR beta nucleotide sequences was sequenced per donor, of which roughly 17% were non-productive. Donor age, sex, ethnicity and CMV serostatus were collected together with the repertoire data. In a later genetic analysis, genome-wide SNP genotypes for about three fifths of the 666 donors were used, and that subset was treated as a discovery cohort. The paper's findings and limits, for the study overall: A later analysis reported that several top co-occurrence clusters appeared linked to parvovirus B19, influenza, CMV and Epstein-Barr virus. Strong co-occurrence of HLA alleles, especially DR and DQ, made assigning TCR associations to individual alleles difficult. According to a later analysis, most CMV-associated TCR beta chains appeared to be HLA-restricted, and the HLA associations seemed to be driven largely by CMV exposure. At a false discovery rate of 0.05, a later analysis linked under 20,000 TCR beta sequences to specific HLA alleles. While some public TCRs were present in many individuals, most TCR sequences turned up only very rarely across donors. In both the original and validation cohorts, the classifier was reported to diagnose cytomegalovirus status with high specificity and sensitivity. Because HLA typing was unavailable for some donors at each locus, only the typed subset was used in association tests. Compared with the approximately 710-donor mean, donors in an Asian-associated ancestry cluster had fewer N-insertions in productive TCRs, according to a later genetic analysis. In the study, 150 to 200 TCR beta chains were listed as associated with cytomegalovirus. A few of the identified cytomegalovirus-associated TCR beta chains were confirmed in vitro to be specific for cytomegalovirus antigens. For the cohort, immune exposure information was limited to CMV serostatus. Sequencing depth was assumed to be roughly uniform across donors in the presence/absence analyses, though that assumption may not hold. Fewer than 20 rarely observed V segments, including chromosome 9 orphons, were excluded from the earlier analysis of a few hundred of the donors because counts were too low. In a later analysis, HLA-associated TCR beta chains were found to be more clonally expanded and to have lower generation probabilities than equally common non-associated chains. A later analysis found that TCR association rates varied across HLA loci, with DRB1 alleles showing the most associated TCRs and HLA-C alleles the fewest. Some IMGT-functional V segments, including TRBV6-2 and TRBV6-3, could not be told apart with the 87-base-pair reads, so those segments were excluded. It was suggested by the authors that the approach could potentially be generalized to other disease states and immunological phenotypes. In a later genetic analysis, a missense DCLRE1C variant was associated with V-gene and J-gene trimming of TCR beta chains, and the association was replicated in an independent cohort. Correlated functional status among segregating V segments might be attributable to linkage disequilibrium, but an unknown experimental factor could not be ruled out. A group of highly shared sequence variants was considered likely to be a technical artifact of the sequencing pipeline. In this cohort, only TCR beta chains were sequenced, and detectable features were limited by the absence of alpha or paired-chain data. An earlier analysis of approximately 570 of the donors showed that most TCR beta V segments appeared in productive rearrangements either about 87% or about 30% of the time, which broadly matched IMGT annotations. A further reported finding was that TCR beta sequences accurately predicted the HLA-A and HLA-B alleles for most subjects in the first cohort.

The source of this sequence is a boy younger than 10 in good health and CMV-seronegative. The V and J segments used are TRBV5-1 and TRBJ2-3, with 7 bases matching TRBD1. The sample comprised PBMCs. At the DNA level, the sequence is TGCGCCAGCAGCTTGGGCAACAGGGGTAACACAGATACGCAGTATTTT. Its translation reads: CASSLGNRGNTDTQYF.